Following are 10 T cell receptor beta chains from one sample sequenced in a study of cytomegalovirus exposure and HLA in healthy donors. The PCR ran on 60 Vbeta and 13 Jbeta primers. Sequencing was performed with immunoSEQ multiplex PCR; in TCRdb, only in-frame clones are kept and a portion is missing. The table records roughly 100,000 clones, over 70% of them present only once. Specimen: PBMCs. These receptors all stem from a man aged 50-60 years in good health and CMV-seropositive.

This clone appeared once. V and J are TRBV27 and TRBJ2-1; 11 positions match TRBD2. Germline CDR1 is MNHEY and CDR2 is SMNVEV (reference sequence). The CDR3 runs 13 residues. The V segment lost 3 bases and the J segment 14 bases; nucleotides outside the gene matches: 6. The CDR3 nucleotides read TGTGCCAGCAGTTTCCTAACTAGCGGGAGCGAGTTCTTC. Translating it yields CASSFLTSGSEFF.

V usage is TRBV27 and J usage is TRBJ2-7, with 13 bases lining up with TRBD2. The CDR3 sequence is 15 residues long. V trimming: 5 bases; J trimming: 7 bases; junction bases outside the gene matches: 8. CDR1 and CDR2 from the germline V gene are MNHEY and SMNVEV (reference sequence). The CDR3 here is CASSPRTSGGREQYF. The CDR3 DNA sequence: TGTGCCAGCAGTCCCAGGACTAGCGGGGGCCGGGAGCAGTACTTC.

V gene TRBV7-2 combines with J gene TRBJ2-2; 8 nucleotides match TRBD1. The CDR3 extends over 16 amino acids. J lost 0 bases, V lost 5 bases, and 5 bases had no gene match. Germline CDR1 is SGHTA and CDR2 is FQGNSA. The CDR3 DNA follows: TGTGCCAGCAGCCAAGGACAGGGACCGAACACCGGGGAGCTGTTTTTT. This translates into CASSQGQGPNTGELFF.

The chain uses TRBV27 and TRBJ2-7, with 8 nucleotides matching TRBD1. The CDR3 loop spans 15 amino acids. Germline values: CDR1 MNHEY, CDR2 SMNVEV (reference sequence). Trimming took 6 bases from V and 2 from J; bases not matched to a gene: 9. Written as DNA, the CDR3 is TGTGCCAGCAGCCGATCCGGGACAGGCACCTACGAGCAGTACTTC. It codes for CASSRSGTGTYEQYF.

This chain connects TRBV5-1 to TRBJ2-5; 10 bases agree with TRBD1. Trimming removed 2 bases from V and 3 bases from J; junction bases left unmatched: 7. Germline V gene sequence: CDR1 SGHRS, CDR2 YFSETQ. This CDR3 is 16 amino acids long. The CDR3 sequence is CASSFRQGASEETQYF. DNA for the CDR3: TGCGCCAGCAGCTTCCGACAGGGGGCGAGTGAAGAGACCCAGTACTTC.

V is TRBV10-2 and J is TRBJ2-4; TRBD1 matches at 7 bases. Germline CDR1 WSHSY, CDR2 SAAADI. This CDR3 comprises 15 residues. V trimming: 7 bases; J trimming: 1 base; junction bases outside the gene matches: 7. In DNA, the CDR3 is TGCGCCAGCACCGGGACAGACGTGGCCAAAAACATTCAGTACTTC. It encodes CASTGTDVAKNIQYF.

This clone was seen more than once but under ten times. The chain employs TRBV4-3 and TRBJ2-1; 8 bases align to TRBD2. The CDR3 length is 15 residues. The germline V gene has CDR1 LGHNA and CDR2 YSLEER. With V trimmed by 4 bases and J by 7 bases, 9 bases remained unmatched. CDR3 protein: CASSLGLAGRNEQFF. CDR3 bases: TGCGCCAGCAGCCTAGGACTAGCCGGGAGGAATGAGCAGTTCTTC.

This chain links TRBV6-6 with TRBJ2-2; 8 positions agree with TRBD2. After removal of 2 bases from V and 3 bases from J, the junction contained 5 bases not matched to a gene. The CDR3 contains 16 residues. CDR1 and CDR2 (germline): MNHNY, SVGAGI (reference sequence). CDR3 nucleotide sequence: TGTGCCAGCAGTTACCCGGGAGGGCCTCACACCGGGGAGCTGTTTTTT. Translation gives CASSYPGGPHTGELFF.

This chain joins TRBV18 and TRBJ2-5; 14 nucleotides align to TRBD2. This CDR3 is 18 amino acids long. The germline V gene has CDR1 KGHSH and CDR2 LQKENI. Losses at the gene ends were 6 bases for V and 4 bases for J; bases not matched to a gene: 13. CDR3 nucleotides: TGTGCCAGCTCCAACCAGCAAGGACTAGCGGGAGGTGGAGAGACCCAGTACTTC. Protein: CASSNQQGLAGGGETQYF.

This clone was counted a few times. At the DNA level, this CDR3 is encoded by other sequences in the same sample as well. J is TRBJ1-4 and V is TRBV5-1; 10 bases align to TRBD1. The V gene's germline CDR1 is SGHRS and CDR2 YFSETQ. V was clipped by 4 bases and J by 5 bases; unmatched bases: 2. The CDR3 totals 14 residues. CDR3 bases: TGCGCCAGCAGCCGGGGACAGGGGAATGAAAAACTGTTTTTT. This translates into CASSRGQGNEKLFF.